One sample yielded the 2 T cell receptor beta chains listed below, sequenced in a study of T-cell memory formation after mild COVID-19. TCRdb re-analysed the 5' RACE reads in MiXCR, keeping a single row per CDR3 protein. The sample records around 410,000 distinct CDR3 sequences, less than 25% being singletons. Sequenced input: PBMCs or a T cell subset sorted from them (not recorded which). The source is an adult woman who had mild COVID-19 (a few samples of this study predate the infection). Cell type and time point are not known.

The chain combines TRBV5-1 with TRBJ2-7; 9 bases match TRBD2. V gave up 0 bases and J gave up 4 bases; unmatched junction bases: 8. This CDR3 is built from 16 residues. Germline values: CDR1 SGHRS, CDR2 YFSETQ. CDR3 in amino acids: CASSLESSGSSYEQYF. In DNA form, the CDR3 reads TGCGCCAGCAGCTTGGAGAGTAGCGGGAGTTCGTACGAGCAGTACTTC. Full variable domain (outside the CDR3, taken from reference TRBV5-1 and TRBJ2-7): KAGVTQTPRYLIKTRGQQVTLSCSPISGHRSVSWYQQTPGQGLQFLFEYFSETQRNKGNFPGRFSGRQFSNSRSEMNVSTLELGDSALYLCASSLESSGSSYEQYFGPGTRLTVT.

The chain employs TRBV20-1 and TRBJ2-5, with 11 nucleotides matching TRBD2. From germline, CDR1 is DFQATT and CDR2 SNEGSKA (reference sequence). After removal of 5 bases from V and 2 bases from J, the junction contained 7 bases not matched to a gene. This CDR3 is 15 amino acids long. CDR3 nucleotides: TGCAGTGCTCCCCTAGCGGGGGGCTTGCAAGAGACCCAGTACTTC. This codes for CSAPLAGGLQETQYF.